These T cell receptor beta chains were read from a single sample in a study of beta chain features in type 1 diabetes. The method was immunoSEQ multiplex PCR; TCRdb's version includes in-frame clones alone and lacks a portion of them. The sample has about 400,000 clones; around 12% are singletons. The source material was naive CD4+ T cells from blood. These receptor sequences come from a man aged 18 to 29 in good health. The CDR3 runs from the conserved cysteine through the conserved F or W. The order of the fields is D gene, clone size, J gene, V gene, CDR3 protein, CDR3 DNA. A D gene is named only where the DNA matches it firmly. Clone sizes are given selectively: once, few, many, or a class where the clone is expanded.

TRBD1 | few | TRBJ2-3 | TRBV6-1 | CASSTTGRGADTQYF | TGTGCCAGCAGTACGACAGGGAGAGGGGCAGATACGCAGTATTTT
NA | NA | TRBJ2-7 | TRBV13 | CASSAKYEQYF | TGTGCCAGCAGCGCTAAATACGAGCAGTACTTC
TRBD1 | NA | TRBJ2-1 | TRBV5-5 | CASSQGQGYEQFF | TGTGCCAGCAGCCAAGGACAGGGCTATGAGCAGTTCTTC
NA | few | TRBJ1-2 | TRBV18 | CASSRDQGNYGYTF | TGTGCCAGCTCACGGGATCAGGGAAACTATGGCTACACCTTC
TRBD2 | few | TRBJ2-5 | TRBV23-1 | CASSPGLAGGLTQETQYF | TGCGCCAGCAGCCCTGGACTAGCGGGGGGCCTCACTCAAGAGACCCAGTACTTC
NA | NA | TRBJ2-7 | TRBV7-2 | CASSLGQAAYEQYF | TGTGCCAGCAGCTTAGGACAGGCCGCCTACGAGCAGTACTTC
NA | few | TRBJ1-2 | TRBV5-6 | CASSLTGVYGYTF | TGTGCCAGCAGCCTGACAGGCGTCTATGGCTACACCTTC
TRBD1 | NA | TRBJ1-2 | TRBV19 | CASRKATGNYGYTF | TGTGCCAGTAGAAAGGCGACAGGGAACTATGGCTACACCTTC
NA | NA | TRBJ1-1 | TRBV30 | CAWSRGRTGFTEAFF | TGTGCCTGGAGTCGGGGCCGAACAGGGTTCACTGAAGCTTTCTTT
NA | few | TRBJ1-4 | TRBV6-1 | CASQREAGEKLFF | TGTGCCAGCCAACGGGAGGCTGGTGAAAAACTGTTTTTT
TRBD2 | NA | TRBJ2-2 | TRBV9 | CASSSGLAGTTGELFF | TGTGCCAGCAGCTCGGGACTAGCGGGGACCACCGGGGAGCTGTTTTTT
TRBD1 | NA | TRBJ2-7 | TRBV19 | CASSIADRISEQYF | TGTGCCAGTAGTATAGCGGACAGGATATCGGAGCAGTACTTC
NA | NA | TRBJ2-2 | TRBV14 | CASSRDTRDTGELFF | TGTGCCAGCAGCCGGGACACACGGGACACCGGGGAGCTGTTTTTT
TRBD1 | NA | TRBJ2-7 | TRBV30 | CAWRLYRTGGFYEQYF | TGTGCCTGGAGGCTTTACCGGACAGGGGGCTTCTACGAGCAGTACTTC
TRBD1 | few | TRBJ2-5 | TRBV29-1 | CSVGTHRGSRQETQYF | TGCAGCGTTGGGACCCACAGGGGGAGCAGGCAAGAGACCCAGTACTTC
TRBD2 | NA | TRBJ2-1 | TRBV28 | CASSLPGLAGGRGEQFF | TGTGCCAGCAGTTTACCCGGACTAGCGGGAGGGAGGGGTGAGCAGTTCTTC
NA | NA | TRBJ2-3 | TRBV7-3 | CASSPSREYTDTQYF | TGTGCCAGCAGCCCATCTCGGGAATACACAGATACGCAGTATTTT
NA | few | TRBJ2-5 | TRBV5-5 | CASSRTGTEETQYF | TGTGCCAGCAGCAGAACCGGGACTGAAGAGACCCAGTACTTC
TRBD1 | NA | TRBJ2-5 | TRBV5-1 | CASSLGTGKETQYF | TGCGCCAGCAGCTTAGGGACAGGGAAAGAGACCCAGTACTTC
TRBD1 | NA | TRBJ2-7 | TRBV9 | CASSVRDSEGYEQYF | TGTGCCAGCAGCGTTAGGGACAGCGAAGGCTACGAGCAGTACTTC
TRBD2 | NA | TRBJ2-7 | TRBV4-3 | CASSQTLLAGGEQYF | TGCGCCAGCAGCCAAACCCTACTAGCGGGAGGCGAGCAGTACTTC
NA | NA | TRBJ2-1 | TRBV5-6 | CASSGSIGSSSYNEQFF | TGTGCCAGCAGCGGGAGCATTGGCAGCAGCTCCTACAATGAGCAGTTCTTC
NA | few | TRBJ2-3 | TRBV11-1 | CASSLRGSTDTQYF | TGTGCCAGCAGCTTAAGGGGGAGCACAGATACGCAGTATTTT
NA | few | TRBJ2-7 | TRBV28 | CAISSLGRFGEQYF | TGTGCCATCAGTTCGCTGGGGCGGTTTGGGGAGCAGTACTTC
NA | many | TRBJ1-2 | TRBV29-1 | CSAQREWGYTF | TGCAGCGCCCAAAGGGAGTGGGGCTACACCTTC
NA | NA | TRBJ1-1 | TRBV7-3 | CASSAWADTEAFF | TGTGCCAGCAGCGCCTGGGCCGACACTGAAGCTTTCTTT
TRBD2 | NA | TRBJ2-1 | TRBV19 | CASSGGAGGPDNEQFF | TGTGCCAGTAGCGGCGGAGCGGGAGGGCCCGACAATGAGCAGTTCTTC
NA | few | TRBJ2-1 | TRBV29-1 | CSVGGYEQFF | TGCAGCGTTGGCGGTTATGAGCAGTTCTTC
TRBD1 | few | TRBJ2-5 | TRBV7-2 | CASSPRPTGAGNGETQYF | TGTGCCAGCAGCCCGAGACCCACAGGGGCCGGCAACGGGGAGACCCAGTACTTC
NA | few | TRBJ2-3 | TRBV7-2 | CASSWRVTTDTQYF | TGTGCCAGCAGCTGGCGGGTAACTACAGATACGCAGTATTTT
NA | few | TRBJ1-5 | TRBV30 | CAWGDNSNQPQHF | TGTGCCTGGGGGGACAATAGCAATCAGCCCCAGCATTTT
NA | few | TRBJ2-7 | TRBV28 | CASSAGQLRSYEQYF | TGTGCCAGCAGCGCCGGACAGTTACGCTCCTACGAGCAGTACTTC
NA | NA | TRBJ1-1 | TRBV4-3 | CASSREVQNTEAFF | TGCGCCAGCAGCCGGGAGGTACAGAACACTGAAGCTTTCTTT
NA | few | TRBJ2-3 | TRBV30 | CAWSSVGRGTDTQYF | TGTGCCTGGAGTTCGGTAGGGAGAGGCACAGATACGCAGTATTTT
NA | few | TRBJ1-6 | TRBV2 | CASTGEYNSPLHF | TGTGCCAGCACCGGTGAATATAATTCACCCCTCCACTTT
NA | few | TRBJ2-7 | TRBV30 | CAWLQTRDSYEQYF | TGTGCCTGGTTACAGACCCGGGACTCCTACGAGCAGTACTTC
TRBD1 | NA | TRBJ1-2 | TRBV4-3 | CASSHSTGLRGYTF | TGCGCCAGCAGCCACTCGACAGGGCTAAGGGGCTACACCTTC
TRBD1 | NA | TRBJ1-6 | TRBV7-2 | CASSYSRPGQVDSPLHF | TGTGCCAGCAGCTACTCAAGGCCGGGACAGGTTGATTCACCCCTCCACTTT
NA | few | TRBJ1-6 | TRBV7-9 | CASSLFGPHSPLHF | TGTGCCAGCAGCTTATTTGGCCCACATTCACCCCTCCACTTT
TRBD1 | few | TRBJ2-7 | TRBV28 | CASSRDRHSYEQYF | TGTGCCAGCAGCCGGGACAGGCATTCCTACGAGCAGTACTTC
TRBD1 | few | TRBJ1-6 | TRBV6-6 | CASSSLDRVSYSPLHF | TGTGCCAGCAGTTCCCTGGACAGGGTCTCCTATTCACCCCTCCACTTT
NA | few | TRBJ2-3 | TRBV25-1 | CASTRDGGTYTDTQYF | TGTGCCAGCACACGAGACGGGGGAACTTACACAGATACGCAGTATTTT
NA | few | TRBJ2-6 | TRBV18 | CASSGEGQSLSSGANVLTF | TGTGCCAGCTCAGGAGAGGGACAATCCCTCAGCTCTGGGGCCAACGTCCTGACTTTC
TRBD1 | NA | TRBJ2-6 | TRBV7-9 | CASLGTGGSGANVLTF | TGTGCCAGCCTCGGGACAGGGGGGTCTGGGGCCAACGTCCTGACTTTC
NA | few | TRBJ2-1 | TRBV7-3 | CASSLVAGPTIEQFF | TGTGCCAGCAGCTTAGTGGCAGGTCCTACAATTGAGCAGTTCTTC
NA | NA | TRBJ2-2 | TRBV7-2 | CASRRGGSDTGELFF | TGTGCCAGCAGGAGGGGGGGCTCGGACACCGGGGAGCTGTTTTTT
TRBD1 | NA | TRBJ2-3 | TRBV5-4 | CATLPRDRMTTDTQYF | TGTGCCACCCTGCCTAGGGACAGGATGACCACAGATACGCAGTATTTT
TRBD1 | few | TRBJ2-7 | TRBV28 | CASRRTGGTYEQYF | TGTGCCAGCAGGCGGACAGGGGGCACCTACGAGCAGTACTTC
TRBD1 | few | TRBJ2-7 | TRBV19 | CASSIGDRNRYEQYF | TGTGCCAGTAGTATTGGGGACAGAAATCGCTACGAGCAGTACTTC
TRBD2 | few | TRBJ2-3 | TRBV7-2 | CASSLVPSGGTTSTDTQYF | TGTGCCAGCAGCTTAGTCCCTAGCGGGGGGACCACTAGCACAGATACGCAGTATTTT
TRBD1 | few | TRBJ2-7 | TRBV7-9 | CASSARDSQYF | TGTGCCAGCAGCGCCCGGGACAGCCAGTACTTC
NA | NA | TRBJ2-2 | TRBV28 | CASSLQGTTGELFF | TGTGCCAGCAGTCTACAGGGAACCACCGGGGAGCTGTTTTTT
NA | few | TRBJ1-1 | TRBV4-2 | CASSQEGQGNTEAFF | TGTGCCAGCAGCCAAGAGGGACAAGGGAACACTGAAGCTTTCTTT
TRBD1 | many | TRBJ2-6 | TRBV29-1 | CSVSTTGDGANVLTF | TGCAGCGTTAGTACTACAGGGGATGGGGCCAACGTCCTGACTTTC
NA | NA | TRBJ2-3 | TRBV6-1 | CASSPRVNTDTQYF | TGTGCCAGCAGCCCCCGGGTCAACACAGATACGCAGTATTTT
NA | NA | TRBJ2-7 | TRBV5-4 | CASSLAWGGEQYF | TGTGCCAGCAGCTTGGCATGGGGCGGAGAGCAGTACTTC